This paragraph covers one TCR beta chain sequence. Its antigen is undetermined. Sequencing was performed with immunoSEQ multiplex PCR; in TCRdb, only in-frame clones are kept and a portion is missing. The sample includes 150,000 to 250,000 clones, about 94% of them seen just once. This sample was taken from a study of T cell responses to AZD1222 COVID-19 vaccine. Study results and limitations: Nearly half of the spike-specific TCRs reportedly recognize variant regions that carry no mutations. There were mostly white British donors and more females than males, and clonal diversity was possibly underestimated.

V lost 1 base to trimming and J lost 8 bases, with 14 bases between them. Germline V gives CDR1 LGHNA, CDR2 YSLEER. This CDR3 spans 14 amino acids. Whether given at about 4 or about 12 weeks, second doses were pooled. This TCR was sampled from an adult who received the AZD1222 COVID-19 vaccine. The input for sequencing was peripheral blood, taken 28 days after the second AZD1222 dose. This chain connects TRBV4-3 to TRBJ1-2; D uncertain. Here the CDR3 DNA reads TGCGCCAGCAGCCAAGGATCGGGTTGGGGAGGCTACACCTTC. It specifies CASSQGSGWGGYTF.